These 10 T cell receptor beta chains share one sample of origin, sequenced in a study of cytomegalovirus exposure and HLA in healthy donors. The study ran its PCR with 60 Vbeta and 13 Jbeta primers. The assay was immunoSEQ multiplex PCR, and TCRdb's table has in-frame clones only and misses some. Of about 260,000 clones in the sample, about 75% were seen once. The source material was PBMCs. The receptors derive from a female donor in good health and CMV-seronegative.

The chain joins TRBV23-1 to TRBJ2-7; D remains ambiguous. TRBV23-1 is assigned to the ORF class and has an uncertain function. The V end lost 3 bases, the J end lost 0 bases, and 9 bases lay between the germline ends. The CDR3 is 14 residues long. CDR3 amino acids: CASSHQASSYEQYF. As DNA, the CDR3 is TGCGCCAGCAGTCATCAAGCAAGCTCCTACGAGCAGTACTTC.

The V gene is TRBV5-4, the J gene TRBJ1-1; no reliable D call. In germline, CDR1 is SGHNT, CDR2 YYREEE (reference sequence). Trimming removed 5 bases at V and 4 bases at J, with 12 bases between. The CDR3 has 13 amino acids. In DNA form, the CDR3 reads TGTGCCAGCAGGCTCAGTTTGGTCACTGAAGCTTTCTTT. Amino acid sequence: CASRLSLVTEAFF.

This clone has a handful of counts. The chain employs TRBV7-9 and TRBJ2-5, with 7 positions matching TRBD1. CDR3 length: 16 amino acids. Trimming removed 0 bases from V and 4 bases from J; junction bases left unmatched: 8. Germline V gene lookup returns CDR1 SEHNR and CDR2 FQNEAQ (reference sequence). As DNA, the CDR3 is TGTGCCAGCAGCTTAGCAGACAGGGAAGTAAGAGAGACCCAGTACTTC. This sequence encodes CASSLADREVRETQYF.

This clone was detected a few times. V and J are TRBV18 and TRBJ1-2; D not certain. Germline V CDR1 and CDR2: KGHSH, LQKENI. Trimming stripped 1 base from V and 8 bases from J, with 11 bases between. The CDR3 is made up of 13 amino acids. CDR3 coding DNA: TGTGCCAGCTCACCACAGGAGGGAAGCGGCTACACCTTC. This translates into CASSPQEGSGYTF.

The V gene is TRBV9, the J gene TRBJ2-5; possible D gene TRBD1, 6 bases. Trimming shortened V by 3 bases and J by 2 bases, and 8 bases separated the two germline ends. Germline V gene sequence: CDR1 SGDLS, CDR2 YYNGEE. CDR3 length: 13 residues. Here the CDR3 DNA reads TGTGCCAGCAGCGCCGGACAGCAAGAGACCCAGTACTTC. Translating it yields CASSAGQQETQYF.

V is TRBV27 and J is TRBJ1-1; D unresolved. The V and J ends lost 1 base and 0 bases respectively, with 9 bases between them. The CDR3 loop spans 15 amino acids. CDR1 and CDR2 from the germline V gene are MNHEY and SMNVEV (reference sequence). CDR3 in amino acids: CASSLFPRVNTEAFF. The CDR3 DNA reads as TGTGCCAGCAGTTTATTCCCGCGGGTGAACACTGAAGCTTTCTTT.

This rearrangement joins TRBV6-5 to TRBJ1-5; the D is unclear. Trimming stripped 2 bases from V and 3 bases from J, with 5 bases between. Per the germline V gene, CDR1 is MNHEY and CDR2 is SVGAGI. There are 13 residues in the CDR3. CDR3 bases: TGTGCCAGCAGTTACAGCAACAATCAGCCCCAGCATTTT. Encoded protein: CASSYSNNQPQHF.

The V call is TRBV7-8, the J call TRBJ1-5; 8 nucleotides line up with TRBD1. The CDR3 is made up of 14 amino acids. V trimming: 1 base; J trimming: 4 bases; junction bases outside the gene matches: 0. CDR1 is SGHVS, CDR2 FQNEAQ, per germline. CDR3 sequence (DNA): TGTGCCAGCAGCTTAGGGGACAGGAATCAGCCCCAGCATTTT. Its translation: CASSLGDRNQPQHF. Full variable domain (rest looked up from reference TRBV7-8 and TRBJ1-5): GAGVSQSPRYKVAKRGQDVALRCDPISGHVSLFWYQQALGQGPEFLTYFQNEAQLDKSGLPSDRFFAERPEGSVSTLKIQRTQQEDSAVYLCASSLGDRNQPQHFGDGTRLSIL.

The chain uses TRBV11-3 and TRBJ1-2; D might be TRBD1 (5 bases). Trimming left V 4 bases short and J 1 base short, with 19 bases between. The germline gives CDR1 SGHNT, CDR2 YENEEA. The CDR3 covers 17 residues. The CDR3 DNA is TGTGCCAGCAGCTCTACAGGAAGCCCCGCCATTAACTATGGCTACACCTTC. This encodes CASSSTGSPAINYGYTF.

The chain links TRBV14 to TRBJ1-1; weak D call: TRBD1 (6 bases). This CDR3 is 15 amino acids long. CDR1 and CDR2 from the germline V gene are SGHDN and FVKESK. Trimming took 4 bases from V and 6 from J, leaving 18 bases between them. CDR3 in amino acids: CASSRDTGSLSEAFF. Here the CDR3 DNA reads TGTGCCAGCAGCCGAGACACAGGGAGTTTATCTGAAGCTTTCTTT.